Described below is a single TCR beta chain sequence and its context. This clone was seen a handful of times. It has no known antigen specificity. No per-base quality is available; no much larger clone lies one base away. Collaborating institutions collected whole blood in K2EDTA tubes following their own protocols. For TCRbeta analysis, collaborators shipped samples in one of three forms: frozen whole blood, isolated PBMCs, or DNA extracted from either of those sample types. This entry is derived from a study of blood T cell repertoires in COVID-19 (dated by TCRdb to the early 2020s). Background for the entire study: The collaborator samples originated in the United States, Italy and Spain and spanned the acute and convalescent phases of COVID-19. Deeply sampled blood TCRbeta repertoires from subjects exposed to, actively infected with, or recovered from COVID-19 were included in the dataset. Where HLA class I and class II types were available, the types were taken from metadata supplied by the sample provider, not from assay-based typing. The repertoires were released in a freely available public database intended as a resource for research on the immune response to SARS-CoV-2. The samples were drawn from the first 160 participants of the ongoing ImmuneRACE study and from over a thousand subjects provided by 6 global collaborators. A de-identified subject ID, COVID-19 status, age in years and sex were almost always included in the sample metadata. The prospective study material was composed of cDNA or gDNA derived from T cells, B-cell-depleted T cells, or PBMCs. The paper as a whole reports these results and caveats: The amount of clinical and demographic metadata varied by source and participant and was provided uncurated.

The CDR3 spans 14 residues, from the cysteine through the phenylalanine. Kept here is only the CDR3 DNA, which spans 42 bases and is read in frame from base 1. CDR1 and CDR2, looked up from the germline V gene, are SNHLY and FYNNEI. V lost 8 bases and J lost 4 bases, and the count of bases not matched to a germline gene is 4. The immunoSEQ Assay, a bias-controlled multiplex PCR, was used to amplify TCRbeta CDR3 regions from genomic DNA. For the original study's pipeline: Nucleated cell counts per sample were estimated from amplification of reference gene primers within the assay. To quantify the absolute abundance of each unique TCRbeta CDR3 rearrangement, sequence reads were collapsed and filtered. For each sample, productive Simpson clonality was calculated as the square root of Simpson's diversity index over productive rearrangements. Imported from immuneACCESS, the table was reduced by TCRdb to in-frame sequences with V and J called. These copies leave out some clones; in studies compared against another copy, an unresolved V gene accounts for under half, and the cause of the remainder is not known. V and J calls and clone size are as listed in that table; D and trimming were resolved from the DNA. The sample includes 150,000 to 200,000 clones, with around 83% observed a single time. Around 7% of the sample is in the top ten clones.

The receptor comes from a woman of 80 years or more in a cohort sampled during active or convalescent COVID-19. The sequence links TRBV2 to TRBJ1-4, with 10 bases aligning to TRBD1. Specimen: peripheral blood. CDR3 loop: CASDRGRGNEKLFF. The DNA sequence is as follows: TGTGCCAGCGACAGGGGGCGCGGTAATGAAAAACTGTTTTTT.